This T cell receptor (beta chain) was identified during a study of shared clonotypes between healthy human individuals. CDR3 length: 14 residues. V lost 3 bases and J lost 5, with 13 bases in between. Germline-derived CDR1 and CDR2 are SGHVS and FQNEAQ. Data came from immunoSEQ multiplex PCR; TCRdb stores just in-frame clones and leaves some out. The sample contains about 670,000 clones, 60% to 80% of which appear only once. Sequencing used memory CD4+ T cells sorted from blood. Subset meaning: CD45RA-negative fraction. The sequence derives from a woman aged 25 to 39 in good health. The chain is built from TRBV7-8 and TRBJ1-2, with D uncertain. CDR3 coding DNA: TGTGCCAGCAGCTTCGGCGCCACACCTTATGGCTACACCTTC. This encodes CASSFGATPYGYTF.